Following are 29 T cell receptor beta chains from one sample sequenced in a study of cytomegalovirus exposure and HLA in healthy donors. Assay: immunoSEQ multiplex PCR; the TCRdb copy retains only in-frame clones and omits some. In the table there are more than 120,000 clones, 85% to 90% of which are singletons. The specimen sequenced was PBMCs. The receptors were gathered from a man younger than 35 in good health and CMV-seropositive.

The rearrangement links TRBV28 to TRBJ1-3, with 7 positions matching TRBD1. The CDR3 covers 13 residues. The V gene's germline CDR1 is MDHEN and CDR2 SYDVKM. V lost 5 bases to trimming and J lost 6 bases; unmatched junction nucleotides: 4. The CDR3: CASSGTELNTIYF. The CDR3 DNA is TGTGCCAGCAGTGGGACAGAGCTAAACACCATATATTTT.

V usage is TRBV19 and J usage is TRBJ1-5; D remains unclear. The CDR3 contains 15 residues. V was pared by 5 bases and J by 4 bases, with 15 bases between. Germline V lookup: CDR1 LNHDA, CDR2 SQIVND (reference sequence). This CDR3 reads CASSGNRHSNQPQHF. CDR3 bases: TGTGCCAGTAGTGGAAACCGACACAGTAATCAGCCCCAGCATTTT.

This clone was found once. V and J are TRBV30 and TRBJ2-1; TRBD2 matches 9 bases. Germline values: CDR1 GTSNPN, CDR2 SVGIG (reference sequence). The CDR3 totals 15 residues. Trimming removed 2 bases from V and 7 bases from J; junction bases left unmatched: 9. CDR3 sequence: CAWSQNSGGSNEQFF. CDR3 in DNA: TGTGCCTGGAGTCAGAATAGCGGGGGAAGTAATGAGCAGTTCTTC.

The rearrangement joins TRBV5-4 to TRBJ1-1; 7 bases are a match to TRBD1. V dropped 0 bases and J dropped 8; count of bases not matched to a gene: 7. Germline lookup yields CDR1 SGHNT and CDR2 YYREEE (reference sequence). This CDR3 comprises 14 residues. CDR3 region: CASSLDRGGREAFF. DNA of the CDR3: TGTGCCAGCAGCTTGGACAGGGGCGGCCGGGAAGCTTTCTTT. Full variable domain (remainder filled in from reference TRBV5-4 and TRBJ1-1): ETGVTQSPTHLIKTRGQQVTLRCSSQSGHNTVSWYQQALGQGPQFIFQYYREEENGRGNFPPRFSGLQFPNYSSELNVNALELDDSALYLCASSLDRGGREAFFGQGTRLTVV.

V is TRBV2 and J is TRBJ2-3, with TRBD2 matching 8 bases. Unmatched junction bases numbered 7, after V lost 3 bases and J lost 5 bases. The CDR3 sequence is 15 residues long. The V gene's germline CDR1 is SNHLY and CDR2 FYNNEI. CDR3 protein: CASSDGRAGGDTQYF. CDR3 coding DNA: TGTGCCAGCAGTGACGGTAGGGCGGGGGGAGATACGCAGTATTTT.

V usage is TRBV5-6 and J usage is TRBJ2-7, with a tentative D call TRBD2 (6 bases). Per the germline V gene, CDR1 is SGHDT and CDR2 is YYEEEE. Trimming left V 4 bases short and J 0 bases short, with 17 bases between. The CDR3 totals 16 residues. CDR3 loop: CASSRFTLADSYEQYF. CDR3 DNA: TGTGCCAGCAGCCGTTTCACTTTAGCGGACTCCTACGAGCAGTACTTC.

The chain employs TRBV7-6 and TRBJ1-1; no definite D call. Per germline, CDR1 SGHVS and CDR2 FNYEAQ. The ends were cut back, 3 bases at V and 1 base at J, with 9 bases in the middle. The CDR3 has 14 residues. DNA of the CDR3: TGTGCCAGCAGCTTGCAGGCCGCGAACACTGAAGCTTTCTTT. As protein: CASSLQAANTEAFF. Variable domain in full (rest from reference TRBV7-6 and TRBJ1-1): GAGVSQSPRYKVTKRGQDVALRCDPISGHVSLYWYRQALGQGPEFLTYFNYEAQQDKSGLPNDRFSAERPEGSISTLTIQRTEQRDSAMYRCASSLQAANTEAFFGQGTRLTVV.

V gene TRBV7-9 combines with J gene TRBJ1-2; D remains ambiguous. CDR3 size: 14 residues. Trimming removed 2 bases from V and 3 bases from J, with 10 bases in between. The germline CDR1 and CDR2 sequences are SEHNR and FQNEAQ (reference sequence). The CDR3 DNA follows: TGTGCCAGCAGCTTATCGGGATCAGACTATGGCTACACCTTC. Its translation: CASSLSGSDYGYTF.

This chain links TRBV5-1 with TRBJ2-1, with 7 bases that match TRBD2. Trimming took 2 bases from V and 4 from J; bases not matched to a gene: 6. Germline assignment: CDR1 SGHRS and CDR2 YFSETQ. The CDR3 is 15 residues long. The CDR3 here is CASSLGEGGYNEQFF. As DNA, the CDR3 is TGCGCCAGCAGCTTAGGGGAGGGAGGGTACAATGAGCAGTTCTTC.

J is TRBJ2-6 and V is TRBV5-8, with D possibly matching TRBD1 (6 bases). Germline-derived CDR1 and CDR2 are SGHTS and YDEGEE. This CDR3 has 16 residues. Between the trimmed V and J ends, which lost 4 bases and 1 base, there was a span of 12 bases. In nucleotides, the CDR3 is TGTGCCAGCAGCCGGACCACAGGGTCTGGGGCCAACGTCCTGACTTTC. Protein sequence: CASSRTTGSGANVLTF. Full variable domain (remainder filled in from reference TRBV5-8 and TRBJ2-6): EAGVTQSPTHLIKTRGQQATLRCSPISGHTSVYWYQQALGLGLQFLLWYDEGEERNRGNFPPRFSGRQFPNYSSELNVNALELEDSALYLCASSRTTGSGANVLTFGAGSRLTVL.

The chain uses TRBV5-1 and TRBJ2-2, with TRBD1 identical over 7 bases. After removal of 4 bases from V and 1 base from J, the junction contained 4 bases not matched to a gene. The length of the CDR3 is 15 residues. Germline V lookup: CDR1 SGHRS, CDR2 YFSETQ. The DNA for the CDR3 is TGCGCCAGCAGCCCCCGACAGGGGAACACCGGGGAGCTGTTTTTT. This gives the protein CASSPRQGNTGELFF.

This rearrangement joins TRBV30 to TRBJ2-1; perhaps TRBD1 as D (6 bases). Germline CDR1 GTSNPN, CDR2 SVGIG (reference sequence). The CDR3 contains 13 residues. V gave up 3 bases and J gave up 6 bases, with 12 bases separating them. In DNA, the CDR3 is TGTGCCTGGAGATCAGGGGCGCGCAATGAGCAGTTCTTC. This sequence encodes CAWRSGARNEQFF.

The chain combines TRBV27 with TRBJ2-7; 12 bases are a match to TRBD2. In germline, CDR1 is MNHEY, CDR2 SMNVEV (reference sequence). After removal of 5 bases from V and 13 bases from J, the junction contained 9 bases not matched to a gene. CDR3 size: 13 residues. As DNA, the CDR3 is TGTGCCAGCAGTCCTCTGACTAGCGGGGGTAATTACTTC. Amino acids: CASSPLTSGGNYF.

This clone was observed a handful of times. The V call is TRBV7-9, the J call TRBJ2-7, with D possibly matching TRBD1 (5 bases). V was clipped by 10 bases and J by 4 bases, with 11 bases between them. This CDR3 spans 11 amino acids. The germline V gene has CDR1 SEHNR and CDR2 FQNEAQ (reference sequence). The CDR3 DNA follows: TGTGCCACCGACAGTGGATACGAGCAGTACTTC. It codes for CATDSGYEQYF. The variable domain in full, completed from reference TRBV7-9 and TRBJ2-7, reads DTGVSQNPRHKITKRGQNVTFRCDPISEHNRLYWYRQTLGQGPEFLTYFQNEAQLEKSRLLSDRFSAERPKGSFSTLEIQRTEQGDSAMYLCATDSGYEQYFGPGTRLTVT.

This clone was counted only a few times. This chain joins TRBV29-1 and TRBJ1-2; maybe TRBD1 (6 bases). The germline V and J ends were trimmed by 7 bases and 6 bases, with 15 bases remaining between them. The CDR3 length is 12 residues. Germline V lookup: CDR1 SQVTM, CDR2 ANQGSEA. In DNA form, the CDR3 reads TGCAGCGCCCGAGGGGGGGCGGATGGCTACACCTTC. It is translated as CSARGGADGYTF.

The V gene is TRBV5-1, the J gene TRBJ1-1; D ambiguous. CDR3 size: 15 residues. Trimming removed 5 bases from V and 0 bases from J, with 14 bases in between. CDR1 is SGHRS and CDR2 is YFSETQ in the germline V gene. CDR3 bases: TGCGCCAGCAGTCACCTCGGGGTATTGAACACTGAAGCTTTCTTT. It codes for CASSHLGVLNTEAFF.

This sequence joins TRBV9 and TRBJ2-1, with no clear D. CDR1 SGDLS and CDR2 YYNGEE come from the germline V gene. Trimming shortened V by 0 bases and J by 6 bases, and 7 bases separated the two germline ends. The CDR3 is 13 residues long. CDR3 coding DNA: TGTGCCAGCAGCGTAGAACTGTTCAATGAGCAGTTCTTC. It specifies CASSVELFNEQFF.

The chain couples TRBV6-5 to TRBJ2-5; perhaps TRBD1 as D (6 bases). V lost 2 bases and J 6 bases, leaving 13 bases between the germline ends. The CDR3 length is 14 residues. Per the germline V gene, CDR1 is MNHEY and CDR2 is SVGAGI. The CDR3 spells CASSYDRKVKTQYF. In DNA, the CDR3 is TGTGCCAGCAGTTACGACAGGAAGGTAAAGACCCAGTACTTC.

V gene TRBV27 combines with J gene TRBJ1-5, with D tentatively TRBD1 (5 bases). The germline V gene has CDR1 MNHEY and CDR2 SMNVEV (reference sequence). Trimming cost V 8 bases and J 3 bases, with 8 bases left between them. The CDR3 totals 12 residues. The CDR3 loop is CASGAYNQPQHF. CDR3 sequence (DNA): TGTGCCAGCGGGGCCTACAATCAGCCCCAGCATTTT.

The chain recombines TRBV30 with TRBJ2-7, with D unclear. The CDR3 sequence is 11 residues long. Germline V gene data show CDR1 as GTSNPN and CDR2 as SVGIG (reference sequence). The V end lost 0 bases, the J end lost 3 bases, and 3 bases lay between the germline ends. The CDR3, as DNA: TGTGCCTGGAGTGTCCTCTACGAGCAGTACTTC. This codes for CAWSVLYEQYF.

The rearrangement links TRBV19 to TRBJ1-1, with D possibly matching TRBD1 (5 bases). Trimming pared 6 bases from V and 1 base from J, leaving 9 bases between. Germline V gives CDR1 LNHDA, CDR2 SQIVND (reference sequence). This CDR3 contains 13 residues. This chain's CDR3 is CASRAGGNTEAFF. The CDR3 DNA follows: TGTGCCAGTAGGGCCGGGGGGAACACTGAAGCTTTCTTT.

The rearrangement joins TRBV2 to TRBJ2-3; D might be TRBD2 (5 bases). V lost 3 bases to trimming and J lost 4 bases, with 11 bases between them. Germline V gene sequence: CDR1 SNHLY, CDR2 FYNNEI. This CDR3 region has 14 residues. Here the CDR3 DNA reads TGTGCCAGCAGTGACACTAGAAACGCAGATACGCAGTATTTT. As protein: CASSDTRNADTQYF.

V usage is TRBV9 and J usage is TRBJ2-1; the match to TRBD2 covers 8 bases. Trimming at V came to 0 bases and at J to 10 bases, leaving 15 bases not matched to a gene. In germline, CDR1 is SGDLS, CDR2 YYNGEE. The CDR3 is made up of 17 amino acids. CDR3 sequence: CASSVAGRRGGFYEQFF. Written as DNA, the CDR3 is TGTGCCAGCAGCGTAGCTGGTAGGCGCGGGGGGTTCTACGAGCAGTTCTTC.

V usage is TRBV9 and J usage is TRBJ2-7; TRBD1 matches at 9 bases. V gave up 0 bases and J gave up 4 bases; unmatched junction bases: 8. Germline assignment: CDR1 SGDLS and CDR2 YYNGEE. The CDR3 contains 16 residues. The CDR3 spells CASSVAGGQGWYEQYF. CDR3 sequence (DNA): TGTGCCAGCAGCGTAGCCGGAGGACAGGGGTGGTACGAGCAGTACTTC.

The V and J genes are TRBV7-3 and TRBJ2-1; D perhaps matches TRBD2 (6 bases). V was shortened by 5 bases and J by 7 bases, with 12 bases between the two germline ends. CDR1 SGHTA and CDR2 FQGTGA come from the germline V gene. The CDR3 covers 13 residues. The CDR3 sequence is CASSLLATNEQFF. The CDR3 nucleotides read TGTGCCAGCAGCCTTCTAGCGACGAATGAGCAGTTCTTC.

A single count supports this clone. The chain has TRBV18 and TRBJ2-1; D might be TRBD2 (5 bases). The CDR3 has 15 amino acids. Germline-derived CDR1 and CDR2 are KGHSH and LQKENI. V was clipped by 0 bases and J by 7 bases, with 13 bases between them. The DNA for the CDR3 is TGTGCCAGCTCACCACCGAGTCGGGGTAAGAATGAGCAGTTCTTC. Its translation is CASSPPSRGKNEQFF.

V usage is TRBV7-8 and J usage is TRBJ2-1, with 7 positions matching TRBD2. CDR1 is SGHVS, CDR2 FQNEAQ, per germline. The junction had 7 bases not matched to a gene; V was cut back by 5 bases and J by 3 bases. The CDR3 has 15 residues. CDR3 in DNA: TGTGCCAGCAGCCGGACTAGACGAGACTACAATGAGCAGTTCTTC. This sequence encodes CASSRTRRDYNEQFF. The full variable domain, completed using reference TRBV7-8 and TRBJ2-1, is GAGVSQSPRYKVAKRGQDVALRCDPISGHVSLFWYQQALGQGPEFLTYFQNEAQLDKSGLPSDRFFAERPEGSVSTLKIQRTQQEDSAVYLCASSRTRRDYNEQFFGPGTRLTVL.

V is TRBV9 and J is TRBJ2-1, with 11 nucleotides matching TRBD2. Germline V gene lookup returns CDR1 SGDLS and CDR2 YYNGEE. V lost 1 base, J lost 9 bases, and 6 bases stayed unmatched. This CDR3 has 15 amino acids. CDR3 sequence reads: CASSVSSGGLGEQFF. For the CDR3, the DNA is TGTGCCAGCAGCGTATCTAGCGGGGGGCTGGGTGAGCAGTTCTTC.

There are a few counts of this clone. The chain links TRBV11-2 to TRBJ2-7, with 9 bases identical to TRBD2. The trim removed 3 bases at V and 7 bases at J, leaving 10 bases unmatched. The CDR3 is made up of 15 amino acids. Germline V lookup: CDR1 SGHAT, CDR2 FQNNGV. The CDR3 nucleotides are TGTGCCAGCAGCTTGAATAGCGGGAGAACGTCAGAGCAGTACTTC. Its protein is CASSLNSGRTSEQYF.